Below are 21 T cell receptor beta chains sequenced from a single sample in a study of blood T cell repertoires in COVID-19. The data were produced by immunoSEQ multiplex PCR, yet TCRdb's version contains in-frame clones alone and is incomplete. The sample lists about 400,000 clones; around nine tenths were seen once. Sample: PBMCs or T cells enriched from blood (not recorded which). The receptors derive from a woman aged 50 to 65 who had recovered from COVID-19.

The rearrangement uses TRBV28 and TRBJ1-2; 7 bases align to TRBD1. Germline V gene sequence: CDR1 MDHEN, CDR2 SYDVKM. V lost 6 bases to trimming and J lost 3 bases; unmatched junction nucleotides: 7. The CDR3 totals 14 residues. The CDR3 nucleotides read TGTGCCAGCAGATCAGGGGGACCCGACTATGGCTACACCTTC. Its protein product is CASRSGGPDYGYTF.

This chain joins TRBV5-1 and TRBJ2-5; TRBD2 aligns across 12 bases. CDR1 is SGHRS, CDR2 YFSETQ, per germline. The CDR3 consists of 14 residues. V trimming: 5 bases; J trimming: 6 bases; junction bases outside the gene matches: 5. CDR3 sequence reads: CASREGTSGQTQYF. CDR3 nucleotides: TGCGCCAGCAGGGAGGGGACTAGCGGGCAGACCCAGTACTTC. The whole variable domain, filled in from reference TRBV5-1 and TRBJ2-5, reads KAGVTQTPRYLIKTRGQQVTLSCSPISGHRSVSWYQQTPGQGLQFLFEYFSETQRNKGNFPGRFSGRQFSNSRSEMNVSTLELGDSALYLCASREGTSGQTQYFGPGTRLLVL.

Here the CDR3 DNA reads TGTGCCAGCTCACCCCCGACAGGCAAGATACCCCCTGCTGGCTACACCTTC. Its protein product is CASSPPTGKIPPAGYTF. The rearrangement joins TRBV18 to TRBJ1-2; maybe TRBD1 (6 bases). V lost 3 bases, J lost 7 bases, and 24 bases lay in between. Germline CDR1 and CDR2: KGHSH and LQKENI. The CDR3 spans 17 residues.

This clone was seen more than once but under ten times. This sequence joins TRBV13 and TRBJ1-1; tentatively, D is TRBD1 (6 bases). Germline CDR1 PRHDT, CDR2 FYEKMQ (reference sequence). V was clipped by 2 bases and J by 6 bases, with 19 bases between them. The CDR3 contains 16 residues. The CDR3 bases are TGTGCCAGCAGCTTACCTATCGACAGGTCAAGCGCTGAAGCTTTCTTT. Its translation: CASSLPIDRSSAEAFF.

This clone appeared a single time. The chain uses TRBV18 and TRBJ2-7, with TRBD1 matching 9 bases. Germline loops: CDR1 KGHSH, CDR2 LQKENI. The CDR3 sequence is 13 residues long. V shed 4 bases and J 3 bases; nucleotides not matched to a gene: 1. In nucleotides, the CDR3 is TGTGCCAGCTCACTGACAGGGGGCTACGAGCAGTACTTC. It encodes CASSLTGGYEQYF.

The chain combines TRBV7-2 with TRBJ1-1; no definite D call. The V end lost 1 base, the J end lost 4 bases, and 19 bases lay between the germline ends. This CDR3 is built from 17 residues. The germline V gene encodes CDR1 SGHTA and CDR2 FQGNSA. CDR3 sequence reads: CASSLVSGRGRLTEAFF. The CDR3 nucleotides are TGTGCCAGCAGCTTAGTATCAGGCCGGGGTCGGCTCACTGAAGCTTTCTTT.

V gene TRBV7-2 combines with J gene TRBJ1-3; no firm D call. The V and J ends lost 4 bases and 0 bases respectively, with 10 bases between them. The CDR3 sequence is 15 residues long. Germline V lookup: CDR1 SGHTA, CDR2 FQGNSA. CDR3 region: CASSSRVSSGNTIYF. CDR3 coding DNA: TGTGCCAGCAGCTCGAGGGTGAGCTCTGGAAACACCATATATTTT.

CDR3 bases: TGTGCCAGCAGCTGGGGGAGGGGAGGTGGCTACACCTTC. This codes for CASSWGRGGGYTF. V and J are TRBV5-8 and TRBJ1-2, with D possibly TRBD1 on 5 matching bases. Germline V gives CDR1 SGHTS, CDR2 YDEGEE. The CDR3 extends over 13 amino acids. V was cut by 3 bases and J by 7 bases, with 13 bases left in between.

This chain uses TRBV4-3 with TRBJ2-1; D might be TRBD1 (6 bases). In germline, CDR1 is LGHNA, CDR2 YSLEER. The CDR3 extends over 14 amino acids. The germline V and J ends were trimmed by 0 bases and 8 bases, with 11 bases remaining between them. The CDR3, as DNA: TGCGCCAGCAGCCAAGATGTAGGGGGTGATGAGCAGTTCTTC. Encoded protein: CASSQDVGGDEQFF.

This clone was seen a handful of times. This sequence joins TRBV27 and TRBJ2-7, with TRBD2 matching over 7 bases. V lost 2 bases to trimming and J lost 4 bases; unmatched junction nucleotides: 5. CDR3 size: 14 residues. The germline V gene encodes CDR1 MNHEY and CDR2 SMNVEV (reference sequence). CDR3 DNA: TGTGCCAGCAGTTTAAAGGAGCGGGGTTACGAGCAGTACTTC. Translation: CASSLKERGYEQYF.

V gene TRBV27 combines with J gene TRBJ1-2; D is unresolved. V was trimmed by 6 bases and J by 4 bases, leaving 21 bases between them. In germline, CDR1 is MNHEY, CDR2 SMNVEV (reference sequence). This CDR3 contains 16 residues. CDR3 region: CASSPDQDLEGYGYTF. DNA of the CDR3: TGTGCCAGCAGCCCGGACCAGGATCTCGAGGGCTATGGCTACACCTTC.

V and J are TRBV29-1 and TRBJ2-2; D uncertain. The V and J ends lost 7 bases and 5 bases respectively, with 8 bases between them. In germline, CDR1 is SQVTM, CDR2 ANQGSEA. This CDR3 spans 11 amino acids. The CDR3 sequence: CSAGLTGELFF. CDR3 DNA sequence: TGCAGCGCTGGGCTAACCGGGGAGCTGTTTTTT.

The J gene is TRBJ1-4, the V gene TRBV9; 9 nucleotides line up with TRBD1. Germline V gene sequence: CDR1 SGDLS, CDR2 YYNGEE. The length of the CDR3 is 16 residues. The V segment lost 3 bases and the J segment 2 bases; nucleotides outside the gene matches: 5. The CDR3 spells CASSAGGTGTNEKLFF. The CDR3 DNA reads TGTGCCAGCAGCGCTGGGGGGACAGGGACTAATGAAAAACTGTTTTTT.

This rearrangement joins TRBV27 to TRBJ1-6; possible D gene TRBD1, 5 bases. Germline V gene data show CDR1 as MNHEY and CDR2 as SMNVEV (reference sequence). The V gene lost 5 bases and the J gene lost 9 bases, with 20 bases spanning the gap. This CDR3 comprises 16 residues. CDR3 in DNA: TGTGCCAGCAGTCCTACAGGCGCTTTTTTATCTTCACCCCTCCACTTT. Amino acids: CASSPTGAFLSSPLHF.

The rearrangement links TRBV19 to TRBJ1-2; D is ambiguous. The germline V and J ends were trimmed by 8 bases and 6 bases, with 22 bases remaining between them. The germline V gene encodes CDR1 LNHDA and CDR2 SQIVND (reference sequence). This CDR3 is 15 amino acids long. The CDR3 sequence: CASANINVPGHGYTF. The DNA for the CDR3 is TGTGCCAGTGCAAACATAAACGTGCCGGGTCATGGCTACACCTTC.

The chain carries TRBV11-2 and TRBJ1-1; D gene uncertain. Germline CDR1 reads SGHAT; CDR2 reads FQNNGV. The V end was cut by 0 bases, the J end by 6 bases, with 11 bases between. The CDR3 spans 14 residues. Here the CDR3 reads CASSLDNVGPEAFF. CDR3 DNA: TGTGCCAGCAGCTTAGACAACGTGGGCCCTGAAGCTTTCTTT.

The CDR3, as DNA: TGTGCCAGCAGCTCGTATCAGGGCTCTGGAAACACCATATATTTT. Its protein is CASSSYQGSGNTIYF. V usage is TRBV7-8 and J usage is TRBJ1-3, with D maybe TRBD1 (5 bases). With 4 bases removed from V and 0 bases from J, the gap between germline ends came to 10 bases. This CDR3 has 15 residues. Germline values: CDR1 SGHVS, CDR2 FQNEAQ.

With respect to this clone: Other nucleotide sequences in the sample specify the same CDR3. The rearrangement links TRBV7-8 to TRBJ1-2, with D unclear. Per the germline V gene, CDR1 is SGHVS and CDR2 is FQNEAQ. Trimming took 1 base from V and 3 from J, leaving 6 bases between them. The CDR3 consists of 13 residues. The CDR3 DNA reads as TGTGCCAGCAGCTTAGAGTCAGACTATGGCTACACCTTC. This translates into CASSLESDYGYTF.

Points on this clone: This specimen includes other DNA sequences encoding the same CDR3. The chain employs TRBV7-8 and TRBJ1-1; D call uncertain. The V and J ends lost 1 base and 1 base respectively, with 4 bases between them. Per the germline V gene, CDR1 is SGHVS and CDR2 is FQNEAQ. The CDR3 has 13 residues. CDR3 loop: CASSLGQNTEAFF. CDR3 in DNA: TGTGCCAGCAGCTTAGGACAGAACACTGAAGCTTTCTTT.

The V and J genes are TRBV4-2 and TRBJ1-1, with D perhaps matching TRBD1 (5 bases). Trimming pared 1 base from V and 3 bases from J, leaving 12 bases between. The CDR3 contains 15 residues. CDR1 and CDR2 from the germline V gene are LGHNA and YNFKEQ. The CDR3 coding sequence is TGTGCCAGCAGCCAAGGATTACGGGGGGACACTGAAGCTTTCTTT. It translates to CASSQGLRGDTEAFF.

V usage is TRBV6-4 and J usage is TRBJ2-3, with no clear D. Germline assignment: CDR1 MRHNA and CDR2 SNTAGT. The V end was cut by 0 bases, the J end by 4 bases, with 8 bases between. This CDR3 has 14 residues. The CDR3 bases are TGTGCCAGCAGTGACTCGATCGGGTCAGATACGCAGTATTTT. It encodes CASSDSIGSDTQYF.